The next 15 T cell receptor beta chains were all read from a single sample in a study of blood T cell repertoires in COVID-19 (TCRdb year 2020). The library was made by the immunoSEQ multiplex PCR assay. Sourced from immuneACCESS, this table was stored by TCRdb with only in-frame sequences that have V and J called. A share of the clones is absent; for the studies checked, an unresolved V gene accounts for under half, and the remainder has no known explanation. Across this sample there are under 200,000 clones, with less than 90% seen only once. Approximately 11% of the sample is held by the ten biggest clonotypes. The sequenced sample was peripheral blood. Receptors originate from a woman aged 55-70 years with COVID-19, enrolled during active disease.

The chain's CDR3 is CASSLIAGTEAFF. The CDR3 nucleotides read TGTGCCAGCAGCTTAATCGCAGGTACTGAAGCTTTCTTT. This rearrangement joins TRBV7-3 to TRBJ1-1; no reliable D call. The V end lost 1 base, the J end lost 5 bases, and 8 bases lay between the germline ends. The CDR3 contains 13 residues. The germline V gene has CDR1 SGHTA and CDR2 FQGTGA.

CDR3 residues: CASSWGQDPNQPQHF. CDR3 sequence (DNA): TGTGCCAGCAGTTGGGGACAGGATCCCAATCAGCCCCAGCATTTT. The rearrangement uses TRBV6-5 and TRBJ1-5; 8 bases map to TRBD1. Germline CDR1 is MNHEY and CDR2 is SVGAGI. V gave up 4 bases and J gave up 3 bases; unmatched junction bases: 5. The CDR3 spans 15 residues.

J is TRBJ2-7 and V is TRBV6-1, with D possibly being TRBD2 (6 bases). CDR1 and CDR2 from the germline V gene are MNHNS and SASEGT. V dropped 2 bases and J dropped 7 bases, with 18 bases sitting between them. This CDR3 has 15 residues. Here the CDR3 DNA reads TGTGCCAGCAGTGAAACGGGACTGGGGCATCGGGAGCAGTACTTC. Its translation is CASSETGLGHREQYF.

This clone was detected once. This chain connects TRBV21-1 to TRBJ1-5; the table's D call of TRBD1 was not tested on the DNA. TRBV21-1 is a listed pseudogene. The length of the CDR3 is 15 residues. The CDR3 spells CASRSTGNRGQPQHF. CDR3 DNA: TGTGCCAGCAGGAGTACTGGGAACAGGGGTCAGCCCCAGCATTTT.

The V call is TRBV23-1, the J call TRBJ1-2; a weak D match, TRBD1 (5 bases). TRBV23-1 is identified as an open reading frame with a role that is uncertain. The CDR3 runs to 14 residues. V was clipped by 7 bases and J by 5 bases, with 17 bases between them. CDR3 nucleotide sequence: TGCGCCAGCAACGCGTGGGGCGCTTGGTATGGCTACACCTTC. Protein sequence: CASNAWGAWYGYTF.

This clone showed up just once. The chain combines TRBV2 with TRBJ2-2; 9 bases agree with TRBD2. The junction had 16 bases not matched to a gene; V was cut back by 5 bases and J by 6 bases. The CDR3 covers 18 residues. Germline lookup yields CDR1 SNHLY and CDR2 FYNNEI. The CDR3 DNA reads as TGTGCCAGCAGTCCCACGATGTATAGCGGGAGTGGGTCCGGGGAGCTGTTTTTT. This sequence encodes CASSPTMYSGSGSGELFF.

The chain joins TRBV24-1 to TRBJ2-1; possibly TRBD2 for D (6 bases). This CDR3 contains 14 residues. CDR1 and CDR2 (germline): KGHDR, SFDVKD. Trimming left V 2 bases short and J 7 bases short, with 11 bases between. CDR3 coding DNA: TGTGCCACCAGTGATTATGTAGGGAGGAATGAGCAGTTCTTC. Its protein product is CATSDYVGRNEQFF.

The V gene is TRBV11-3, the J gene TRBJ2-3; TRBD2 agrees at 12 bases. Germline CDR1 reads SGHNT; CDR2 reads YENEEA. Germline trimming cut 1 base from V and 1 base from J; bases unmatched to any gene: 3. The CDR3 is made up of 17 amino acids. As DNA, the CDR3 is TGTGCCAGCAGCTTAGTGCTAGCGGGAGGGCGCACAGATACGCAGTATTTT. This encodes CASSLVLAGGRTDTQYF.

V usage is TRBV6-1 and J usage is TRBJ1-1, with a weak D call TRBD1 (5 bases). This CDR3 spans 17 amino acids. Germline lookup yields CDR1 MNHNS and CDR2 SASEGT. Trimming stripped 2 bases from V and 0 bases from J, with 16 bases between. The CDR3, as DNA: TGTGCCAGCAGTGAATCGGGACTCGGGCTAATGAACACTGAAGCTTTCTTT. It specifies CASSESGLGLMNTEAFF.

This clone was detected ten times or more. Different DNA sequences within this sample yield the same CDR3. The V and J genes are TRBV2 and TRBJ1-5, with 7 positions matching TRBD1. This CDR3 spans 13 amino acids. With 11 bases clipped from V and 3 bases from J, the junction kept 7 bases outside the gene matches. In germline, CDR1 is SNHLY, CDR2 FYNNEI. CDR3 amino acids: CAQGQANNQPQHF. The DNA for the CDR3 is TGTGCCCAAGGACAGGCTAACAATCAGCCCCAGCATTTT.

The V call is TRBV7-2, the J call TRBJ1-2; possible D gene TRBD1, 6 bases. Deletions cut 1 base from V and 2 bases from J, with 11 bases between. Germline V CDR1 and CDR2: SGHTA, FQGNSA. The CDR3 consists of 15 residues. The CDR3 loop reads CASSLEPGQNYGYTF. The CDR3 nucleotides are TGTGCCAGCAGCTTAGAACCCGGACAGAACTATGGCTACACCTTC.

The chain has TRBV29-1 and TRBJ2-7; 7 bases match TRBD1. This CDR3 region has 15 residues. Germline CDR1 is SQVTM and CDR2 is ANQGSEA. Trimming removed 1 base from V and 7 bases from J; junction bases left unmatched: 13. CDR3 DNA: TGCAGCGTTGAAGTTACAGGGGCCCCGCAGCGAGAGCAGTACTTC. Translation: CSVEVTGAPQREQYF.

This rearrangement joins TRBV30 to TRBJ1-6; 7 nucleotides align to TRBD1. J was trimmed by 7 bases and V by 6 bases; bases with no gene match: 9. CDR3 length: 14 amino acids. The V gene's germline CDR1 is GTSNPN and CDR2 SVGIG (reference sequence). The CDR3 DNA is TGTGCCTGCACTACGACAGGGACCAATTCACCCCTCCACTTT. This translates into CACTTTGTNSPLHF.

J is TRBJ1-5 and V is TRBV28; tentative D call: TRBD1 (5 bases). V was pared by 6 bases and J by 0 bases, with 12 bases between. Germline V lookup: CDR1 MDHEN, CDR2 SYDVKM. This CDR3 has 15 residues. The DNA for the CDR3 is TGTGCCAGCAGCCGACAGACTTTTAGCAATCAGCCCCAGCATTTT. Its protein product is CASSRQTFSNQPQHF.

The chain employs TRBV9 and TRBJ2-7; TRBD2 might be the D (6 bases). The CDR3 spans 14 residues. Germline V gene data show CDR1 as SGDLS and CDR2 as YYNGEE. V shed 4 bases and J shed 1 base, with 12 bases lying between them. In DNA, the CDR3 is TGTGCCAGCAGCCCTTTAGCGGAGTCCTACGAGCAGTACTTC. This gives the protein CASSPLAESYEQYF.